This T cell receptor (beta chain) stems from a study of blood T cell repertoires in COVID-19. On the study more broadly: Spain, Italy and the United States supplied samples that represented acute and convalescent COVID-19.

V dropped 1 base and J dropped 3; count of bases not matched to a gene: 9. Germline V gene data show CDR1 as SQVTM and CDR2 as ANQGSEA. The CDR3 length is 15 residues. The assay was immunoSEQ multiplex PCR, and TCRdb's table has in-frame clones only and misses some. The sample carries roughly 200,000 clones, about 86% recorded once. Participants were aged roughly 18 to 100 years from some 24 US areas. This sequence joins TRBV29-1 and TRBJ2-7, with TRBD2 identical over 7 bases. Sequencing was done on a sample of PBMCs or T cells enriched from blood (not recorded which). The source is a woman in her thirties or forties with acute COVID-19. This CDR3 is CSVEVGREIDYEQYF. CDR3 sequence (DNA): TGCAGCGTTGAAGTGGGGCGGGAGATCGACTACGAGCAGTACTTC.